The present entry profiles one TCR beta chain with its context. The V gene lost 5 bases and the J gene lost 3 bases, with 10 bases spanning the gap. Germline assignment: CDR1 MDHEN and CDR2 SYDVKM. The CDR3 totals 13 residues. The data are from a study of blood T cell repertoires in COVID-19. Study-level information: Spain, Italy and the United States supplied samples that represented acute and convalescent COVID-19. The cDNA or gDNA used as material had been derived from T cells, B-cell-depleted T cells, or PBMCs.

In the original workflow: Reference gene primers were amplified, and this amplification served to estimate nucleated cell counts. TCRdb keeps only in-frame clones here, not all; method: immunoSEQ multiplex PCR. V and J calls and clone size are as listed in that table; D and trimming were resolved from the DNA. Of tens of thousands of clones in the sample, 90% were seen once. This chain links TRBV28 with TRBJ1-1; D remains unclear. This TCR was sampled from a human donor in a cohort sampled during active COVID-19. Input material: peripheral blood. The CDR3 region has the DNA TGTGCCAGCAGTACACGGAGGGACACTGAAGCTTTCTTT. It is translated as CASSTRRDTEAFF.